This T cell receptor (beta chain) came from a study of PD-1 blockade in classical Hodgkin lymphoma (dated by TCRdb to the early 2020s). In terms of the full investigation: Nivolumab dosing was 3 mg/kg intravenously every 2 weeks, continuing until either disease progression or unacceptable toxicity. The study used TCR beta sequencing and CyTOF to define a peripheral blood immune signature of response to PD-1 blockade in classical Hodgkin lymphoma. Broader findings and caveats from the paper: The study was restricted to a single clinical trial cohort, and the causes of repertoire differences, possibly disease activity or prior therapy, were left undefined. Trial patients achieving complete response had baseline diversity similar to newly diagnosed patients, whereas partial responders and progressors had significantly lower diversity. Diversity was lower in patients who began nivolumab less than 1 year after ASCT, so these patients were left out of later analyses to avoid confounding by immune reconstitution. CD4+ but not CD8+ TCR diversity rose significantly by C4D1 (p=0.0027 vs p=0.16), most apparent in complete responders (p=0.02). Baseline TCR diversity was reported as lower in newly diagnosed patients than in healthy donors, and lower still in relapsed/refractory patients.

The sample holds a few counts of this clone. The antigen it recognizes is unknown. The input lacks base qualities; no much larger clone sits a single base away. The Qiagen DNeasy kit was used to extract genomic DNA both from unsorted PBMCs and from the negatively selected CD4+ and CD8+ fractions. TCR beta CDR3 regions were subjected to amplification by immunoSEQ multiplex PCR with primers that anneal to V and J segments. A synthetic immune receptor repertoire was used to minimize amplification bias, and remaining bias was computationally removed after sequencing. In the authors' own workflow: Custom Python scripts were used to quantify repertoire diversity as the Shannon entropy index. Unsorted, CD4+ and CD8+ repertoires were analyzed separately, except for combined analyses in which CD4+ and CD8+ sequences were merged in silico. A clone was considered expanded if an increase in frequency of at least 2-fold after treatment relative to C1D1 was found, and a pseudocount of 0.5 was applied to clones undetected at baseline. Singleton clones were defined as clones with 0 or 1 copy at C1D1, and non-singleton clones were defined as clones with 2 or more copies. By matching protein sequences in sorted samples from the same patient, clones expanded in unsorted samples were annotated as CD4+, CD8+ or unknown. Wilcoxon tests on paired samples were used to test diversity changes from C1D1 to C4D1. Held by TCRdb, this immuneACCESS table contains in-frame sequences only and omits some clones. Under half of the omission traces to an unresolved V gene where checked; the cause of the rest is unknown. The DNA gave D and trimming, while V, J and clone size come from that table. The sample data list 99,000 or so clones, and 89% of these were observed just once. 19% of the sample comes from the top ten.

The time point label for this specimen denotes: cycle 4 day 1 (C4D1), after less than seven weeks of nivolumab. All trial patients had relapsed after autologous stem cell transplantation, with cohorts A, B and C differing in prior brentuximab vedotin exposure. A total of 50 to 70 patients with relapsed/refractory classical Hodgkin lymphoma made up the trial cohort, and each patient's best overall response was complete response, partial response or progressive disease. Single-agent nivolumab was administered to trial patients in the multi-cohort phase II CheckMate 205 trial. An independent review committee assessed best overall response using the 2007 International Working Group response criteria. Trial PBMCs were collected just before the start of nivolumab (C1D1) and during therapy at cycle 2 day 1 and cycle 4 day 1. Peripheral blood was collected in 8 mL Vacutainer Cell Preparation Tubes, from which PBMCs were isolated by centrifugation and then cryopreserved.

The sequences come from peripheral blood mononuclear cells (PBMCs), collected before the fourth cycle of nivolumab. This TCR was sampled from a human donor with classical Hodgkin lymphoma.

The CDR3 sequence is CASSHRDMGSYEQYF. The DNA sequence is given as TGCGCCAGCAGTCACCGTGACATGGGTTCCTACGAGCAGTACTTC. Recombination linked TRBV23-1 to TRBJ2-7; no D gene can be assigned with confidence. TRBV23-1 is an open reading frame, and its role is uncertain. V loses 3 bases, J loses 1 base, and the germline ends lie 13 bases apart. The CDR3, from cysteine to phenylalanine, totals 15 residues. Only the CDR3 portion is preserved as DNA: 45 bases, with reading frame beginning at the first base.